Listed below are T cell receptor beta chains from one sample, sequenced in a study of T cells in Graves' hyperthyroidism and ophthalmopathy. TCRdb reprocessed the multiplex PCR reads via MiXCR and lists one record per CDR3 protein. The table records around 720,000 distinct CDR3 sequences, roughly 32% of them present only once. Sequencing used blood. The receptor set was obtained from a woman aged 40 to 50 with Graves' hyperthyroidism. Both conserved end residues are part of each CDR3. The D gene is left open where the match is weak. The listing skips clone size in some rows; elsewhere it reads once, few, many or a size class.

j_gene | v_gene | abundance | d_gene | CDR3nt | CDR3aa
TRBJ2-2 | TRBV10-3 | once | . | TGTGCCAGCGTCTTCACAGGGCGCACCGGGGAGCTGTTTTTT | CASVFTGRTGELFF
TRBJ1-1 | TRBV19 | . | TRBD1 | TGTGCCAGTAGTATCCCGGGACAGGGGCTCTCGAACACTGAAGCTTTCTTT | CASSIPGQGLSNTEAFF
TRBJ1-1 | TRBV12-3/TRBV12-4 | many | . | TGTGCCAGCAGACTTATGGGGGTGCGAGCTGAAGCTTTCTTT | CASRLMGVRAEAFF
TRBJ2-2 | TRBV14 | many | . | TGTGCCAGCAGCCCCTATAGCTTCGCGAACACCGGGGAGCTGTTTTTT | CASSPYSFANTGELFF
TRBJ2-7 | TRBV4-3 | . | . | TGCGCCAGCAGCCAAGAGACCGGGACGGCAACCTACGAGCAGTACTTC | CASSQETGTATYEQYF
TRBJ1-2 | TRBV11-2 | few | . | TGTGCCAGCAGCTCCCTGAGAGGGAACTATGGCTACACCTTC | CASSSLRGNYGYTF
TRBJ1-4 | TRBV7-9 | many | . | TGTGCCAGCAGCTTGCACGGGGATGAAAAACTGTTTTTT | CASSLHGDEKLFF
TRBJ2-5 | TRBV12-3/TRBV12-4 | . | . | TGTGCCAGCAGTGTAGCCGGGAAAGGTAAAGAGACCCAGTACTTC | CASSVAGKGKETQYF
TRBJ2-5 | TRBV20-1 | . | . | TGCAGTGCTAGTGAGGTGGGGAAAGAGACCCAGTACTTC | CSASEVGKETQYF
TRBJ2-2 | TRBV7-9 | many | . | TGTGCCAGCAGCTCCCAGGGTTTGACCGGGGAGCTGTTTTTT | CASSSQGLTGELFF
TRBJ1-1 | TRBV4-1 | . | . | TGCGCCAGCAGCCATACCCCGGTGAACACTGAAGCTTTCTTT | CASSHTPVNTEAFF
TRBJ1-3 | TRBV12-3/TRBV12-4 | few | . | TGTGCCAGCAGTGCGTCACGTTCATCGAACACCATATATTTT | CASSASRSSNTIYF
TRBJ1-6 | TRBV19 | . | . | TGTGCCAGTAGTACCAAACAAAAGGATTCACCCCTCCACTTT | CASSTKQKDSPLHF
TRBJ1-6 | TRBV24-1 | many | . | TGTGCCACCAGTGATGGAGATTCCCCCCTCCACTTT | CATSDGDSPLHF
TRBJ1-3 | TRBV5-1 | few | . | TGCGCCAGCAGCCGTAGTCCTTTTGTATACAGACGAAACACCATATATTTT | CASSRSPFVYRRNTIYF
TRBJ2-7 | TRBV7-2 | once | . | TGTGCCAGCAGCTTAAGGGGGCGGGAGGACGAGCAGTACTTC | CASSLRGREDEQYF
TRBJ1-5 | TRBV19 | . | . | TGTGCCAGTAGTATAACGACGGGTGGGAGCAATCAGCCCCAGCATTTT | CASSITTGGSNQPQHF
TRBJ2-2 | TRBV10-3 | . | . | TGTGCCATCAGTGGCGAGGGGGAGATCACCGGGGAGCTGTTTTTT | CAISGEGEITGELFF
TRBJ1-4 | TRBV20-1 | . | . | TGCAGTGCCCCGGGACCCACTAATGAAAAACTGTTTTTT | CSAPGPTNEKLFF
TRBJ1-5 | TRBV7-9 | . | TRBD1 | TGTGCCAGCAGCACCGGGACAGACCCCGGGCAGCCCCAGCATTTT | CASSTGTDPGQPQHF
TRBJ1-3 | TRBV5-1 | many | . | TGCGCCAGCAGCCCTTGGGGAAACACCATATATTTT | CASSPWGNTIYF
TRBJ1-3 | TRBV2 | . | TRBD1 | TGTGCCAGCAGGACAGGGTCCGCCTCTGGAAACACCATATATTTT | CASRTGSASGNTIYF
TRBJ2-5 | TRBV20-1 | . | TRBD2 | TGCAGTGCTAGAAGGATCGGGGGGGCGCAGGAGACCCAGTACTTC | CSARRIGGAQETQYF
TRBJ2-1 | TRBV2 | . | TRBD1 | TGTGCCAGCAGAACTGGACAGGGGGCCTACAATGAGCAGTTCTTC | CASRTGQGAYNEQFF
TRBJ1-1 | TRBV29-1 | . | TRBD1 | TGCAGCGCCCAGGGGGGGAGTGGTGAAGCTTTCTTT | CSAQGGSGEAFF
TRBJ2-2 | TRBV7-6 | few | TRBD2 | TGTGCCAGCAGTTTCAGGGCTAGCGGGGGGGCGAACACCGGGGAGCTGTTTTTT | CASSFRASGGANTGELFF
TRBJ2-7 | TRBV5-5 | . | . | TGTGCCAGCAGCCTTGACAGGTCCTGCGAGCAGTACTTC | CASSLDRSCEQYF
TRBJ1-6 | TRBV5-1 | . | TRBD1 | TGCGCCAGCAGCTGGACACCGGGACAGAATGATTCACCCCTCCACTTT | CASSWTPGQNDSPLHF
TRBJ1-5 | TRBV30 | . | . | TGTGCCTGGAGTTTGGGGTGGGATCAGCCCCAGCATTTT | CAWSLGWDQPQHF
TRBJ1-2 | TRBV5-8 | . | . | TGTGCCAGCAGGAGTTTGGGGGCCCCCAACTATGGCTACACCTTC | CASRSLGAPNYGYTF